The clone carrying this T cell receptor (beta chain) was detected ten times or more. Its antigen is unknown. This sample is part of a study of T cells after yellow fever vaccination. Whole-study context: Fractions of limited cellularity were prepared by means of SMART-Seq v4 Ultra Low Input. Regarding the study as a whole: It was a small share of clonotypes that appeared in both CD4 and CD8 compartments.

The CDR3 loop spans 16 amino acids. Trimming shortened V by 1 base and J by 0 bases, and 12 bases separated the two germline ends. Germline CDR1 and CDR2: LGHNA and YSLEER. It was through 5'RACE template switching that TCR cDNA was made, with a universal primer site and UMIs added. A single record per CDR3 protein comes from TCRdb applying MiXCR to the 5' RACE reads. The sample includes 250,000 to 350,000 distinct CDR3 sequences, approximately 4% seen only once; the top ten take approximately 19%. V is TRBV4-3 and J is TRBJ1-2, with D tentatively TRBD1 (5 bases). The clonotype originates from a man aged 18 to 30 who received the YFV17D yellow fever vaccine. This specimen was PBMCs, taken 15 days after the yellow fever booster vaccination. The CDR3 nucleotides read TGCGCCAGCAGCCAAGCAGGACATCAGCCTAACTATGGCTACACCTTC. Translating it yields CASSQAGHQPNYGYTF.